This T cell receptor (beta chain) was identified in a study of cytomegalovirus exposure and HLA in healthy donors. About this clone itself: Antigen unknown.

Study outcomes and limitations: The Asian-associated ancestry cluster reportedly had fewer N-insertions than the roughly 720-donor mean in a later analysis. As was reported, the classifier diagnosed cytomegalovirus status with high specificity and sensitivity.

A multiplex PCR was run with 60 Vbeta primers and 13 Jbeta primers. Assay: immunoSEQ multiplex PCR; the TCRdb copy retains only in-frame clones and omits some. Here the sample spans 150,000 to 200,000 clones, roughly 88% being singletons. The sequencing sample was made of PBMCs. The clonotype was recovered from a man aged 18-30 years in good health and CMV-seropositive.

The CDR3 DNA is TGTGCCACCAGCAGAGATTCAGGGGCCTACGAGCAGTACTTC. It is translated as CATSRDSGAYEQYF. The chain joins TRBV15 to TRBJ2-7; tentatively, D is TRBD1 (6 bases). There are 14 residues in the CDR3. Germline CDR1 reads LNHNV; CDR2 reads YYDKDF (reference sequence). V lost 0 bases and J 2 bases, leaving 8 bases between the germline ends.